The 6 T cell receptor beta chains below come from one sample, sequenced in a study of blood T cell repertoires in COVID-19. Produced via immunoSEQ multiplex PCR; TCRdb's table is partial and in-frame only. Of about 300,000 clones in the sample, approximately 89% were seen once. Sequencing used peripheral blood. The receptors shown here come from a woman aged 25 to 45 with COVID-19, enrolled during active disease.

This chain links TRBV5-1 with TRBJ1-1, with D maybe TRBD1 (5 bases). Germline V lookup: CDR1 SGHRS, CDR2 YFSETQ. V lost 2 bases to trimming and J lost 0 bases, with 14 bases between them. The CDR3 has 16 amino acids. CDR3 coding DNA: TGCGCCAGCAGCTTCGGGGGGAGAGCCTTGAACACTGAAGCTTTCTTT. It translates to CASSFGGRALNTEAFF.

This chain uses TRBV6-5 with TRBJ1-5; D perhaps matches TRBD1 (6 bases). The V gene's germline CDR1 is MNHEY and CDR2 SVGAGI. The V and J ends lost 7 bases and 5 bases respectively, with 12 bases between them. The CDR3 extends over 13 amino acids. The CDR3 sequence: CASNLYRDQPQHF. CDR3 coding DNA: TGTGCCAGCAACCTTTACAGGGATCAGCCCCAGCATTTT.

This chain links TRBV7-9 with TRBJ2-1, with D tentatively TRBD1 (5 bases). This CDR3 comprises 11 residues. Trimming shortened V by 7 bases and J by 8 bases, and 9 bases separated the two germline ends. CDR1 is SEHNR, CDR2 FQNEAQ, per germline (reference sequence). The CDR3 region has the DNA TGTGCCAGCACCTCCAGGGATGAGCAGTTCTTC. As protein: CASTSRDEQFF.

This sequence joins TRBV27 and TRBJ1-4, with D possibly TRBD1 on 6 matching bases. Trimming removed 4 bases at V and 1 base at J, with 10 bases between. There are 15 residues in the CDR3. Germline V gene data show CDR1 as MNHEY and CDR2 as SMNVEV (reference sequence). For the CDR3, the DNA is TGTGCCAGCAGTTCCACAGGGAGAACTAATGAAAAACTGTTTTTT. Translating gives CASSSTGRTNEKLFF.

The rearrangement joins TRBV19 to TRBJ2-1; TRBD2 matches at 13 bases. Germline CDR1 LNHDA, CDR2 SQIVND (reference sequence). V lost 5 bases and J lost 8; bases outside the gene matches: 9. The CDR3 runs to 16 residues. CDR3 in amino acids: CASSPRTSGSRDEQFF. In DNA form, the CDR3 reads TGTGCCAGTAGTCCCCGGACTAGCGGGAGTAGGGATGAGCAGTTCTTC.

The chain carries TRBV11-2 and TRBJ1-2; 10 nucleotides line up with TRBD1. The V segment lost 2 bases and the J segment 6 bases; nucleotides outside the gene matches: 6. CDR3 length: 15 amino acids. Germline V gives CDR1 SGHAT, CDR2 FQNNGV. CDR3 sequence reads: CASSLWDRGVDGYTF. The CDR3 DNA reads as TGTGCCAGCAGCTTATGGGACAGGGGCGTTGATGGCTACACCTTC.